The clone carrying this T cell receptor beta chain showed up many times. Its cognate antigen is unknown. Germline CDR1 and CDR2: SGHTA and FQGNSA. Trimming took 1 base from V and 1 from J, leaving 8 bases between them. The CDR3 has 14 amino acids. The sample comes from a study of regulatory T cells in long-lasting Graves disease. Overall study results and limits: Persistent Graves' cases showed lower TCR diversity than newly diagnosed cases.

Indicated time point: persistent/refractory GD, antithyroid drugs over 5 years with positive TRAb. PBMCs were the source of the RNA used for TCR sequencing. Xi'an, China, was home to the endocrinology department that provided patients. The TCR beta library used iRepertoire HTBI primers with Arm-PCR amplification of CDR3. MiXCR, run by TCRdb on the multiplex PCR reads, gives a single entry per CDR3 protein. The table records under 450,000 distinct CDR3 sequences, about 20% of them present only once. The sample in question was peripheral blood mononuclear cells (PBMCs), obtained when the disease was refractory, from a patient treated with antithyroid drugs. The chain has TRBV7-2 and TRBJ2-7; the D gene is possibly TRBD2 (5 bases). The origin of this receptor is a female donor with Graves disease. This CDR3 reads CASSLVPGSYEQYF. DNA for the CDR3: TGTGCCAGCAGCTTAGTTCCGGGATCCTACGAGCAGTACTTC.